The rows below give T cell receptor beta chains drawn from one sample of a study of blood T cell repertoires in COVID-19. TCRdb keeps only in-frame clones here, not all; method: immunoSEQ multiplex PCR. In the table there are approximately 280,000 clones, approximately 88% of which are singletons. Sequenced sample: peripheral blood. The receptors were gathered from a human donor with COVID-19, enrolled during active disease. The donor label of this sample is uncertain. The CDR3 runs from the conserved cysteine through the conserved F or W. The D gene is left open where the match is weak. Clone size is shown for a subset of rows, as once, few, many or a class of expanded clone.

>NA|TRBV30|NA|TRBJ1-5
CAWSQRTDQPQHF
TGTGCCTGGAGCCAAAGGACAGATCAGCCCCAGCATTTT
>NA|TRBV5-6|NA|TRBJ2-1
CASSFGAQSKNEQFF
TGTGCCAGCAGCTTTGGCGCACAGTCTAAAAATGAGCAGTTCTTC
>TRBD1|TRBV19|NA|TRBJ1-2
CASSIKHRGNYGYTF
TGTGCCAGTAGTATAAAACACAGGGGCAACTATGGCTACACCTTC
>NA|TRBV24-1|NA|TRBJ2-7
CATSGLSGGAYEQYF
TGTGCCACCAGTGGCCTTAGCGGAGGGGCCTACGAGCAGTACTTC
>NA|TRBV5-8|NA|TRBJ1-2
CASSGPRDGYTF
TGTGCCAGCAGCGGGCCCAGGGATGGCTACACCTTC
>NA|TRBV11-1|once|TRBJ2-5
CASSLGRIREETQYF
TGTGCCAGCAGCTTAGGTAGGATCAGGGAAGAGACCCAGTACTTC
>NA|TRBV4-1|NA|TRBJ1-2
CASSQGLGGTNYGYTF
TGCGCCAGCAGCCAGGGCCTCGGAGGGACTAACTATGGCTACACCTTC
>TRBD1|TRBV9|NA|TRBJ1-3
CASSASLGTGGLGNTIYF
TGTGCCAGCAGCGCTTCCCTTGGGACAGGGGGCCTTGGAAACACCATATATTTT
>TRBD2|TRBV11-3|NA|TRBJ2-2
CASSPIAGTAGELFF
TGTGCCAGCAGCCCAATAGCGGGAACGGCCGGGGAGCTGTTTTTT
>TRBD1|TRBV30|NA|TRBJ2-7
CASSDRGLDEQYF
TGTGCCTCTTCGGACAGGGGGCTCGACGAGCAGTACTTC